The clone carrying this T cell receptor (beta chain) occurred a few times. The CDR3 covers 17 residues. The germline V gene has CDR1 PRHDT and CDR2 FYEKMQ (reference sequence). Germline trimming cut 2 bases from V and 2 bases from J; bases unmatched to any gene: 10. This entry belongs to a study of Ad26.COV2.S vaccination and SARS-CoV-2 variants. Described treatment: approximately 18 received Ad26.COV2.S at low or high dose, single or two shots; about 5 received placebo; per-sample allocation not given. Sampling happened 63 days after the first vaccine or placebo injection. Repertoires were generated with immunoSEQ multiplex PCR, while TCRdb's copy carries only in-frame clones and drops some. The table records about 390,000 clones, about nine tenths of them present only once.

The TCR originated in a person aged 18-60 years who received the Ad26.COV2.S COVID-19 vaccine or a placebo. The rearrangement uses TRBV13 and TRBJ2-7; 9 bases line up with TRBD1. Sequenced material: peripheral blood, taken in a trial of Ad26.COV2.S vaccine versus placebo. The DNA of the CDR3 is TGTGCCAGCAGCTTAAGGGACCGGGACAGGGCAACCTACGAGCAGTACTTC. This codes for CASSLRDRDRATYEQYF.